The 16 T cell receptor beta chains below were found in one sample sequenced in a study of technical replicates of blood from several donors. Method: immunoSEQ multiplex PCR; TCRdb's copy keeps in-frame clones and lacks some. The sample carries about 74,000 clones, 85% to 95% recorded once. The sample comprised T cells isolated from PBMCs. The receptors originated from a human donor in good health.

J is TRBJ2-7 and V is TRBV5-1; tentative D call: TRBD2 (6 bases). The germline gives CDR1 SGHRS, CDR2 YFSETQ. The CDR3 extends over 14 amino acids. Trimming cost V 4 bases and J 4 bases, with 15 bases left between them. The CDR3 region is CASSPPAGGYEQYF. CDR3 nucleotide sequence: TGCGCCAGCAGCCCTCCCGCCGGAGGGTACGAGCAGTACTTC.

This chain connects TRBV10-2 to TRBJ2-3, with TRBD2 identical over 12 bases. The germline V gene encodes CDR1 WSHSY and CDR2 SAAADI. Trimming at V came to 6 bases and at J to 6 bases, leaving 7 bases not matched to a gene. The CDR3 loop spans 15 amino acids. The CDR3 coding sequence is TGCGCCAGCAGAAGACTAGCGGGAGAGCGGGATACGCAGTATTTT. It translates to CASRRLAGERDTQYF.

This chain connects TRBV5-1 to TRBJ1-4, with TRBD1 matching 7 bases. This CDR3 is 14 amino acids long. CDR1 is SGHRS, CDR2 YFSETQ, per germline. Trimming removed 4 bases from V and 3 bases from J; junction bases left unmatched: 3. CDR3 amino acids: CASSPGTANEKLFF. In nucleotides, the CDR3 is TGCGCCAGCAGCCCCGGGACAGCTAATGAAAAACTGTTTTTT. Full variable domain (remainder filled in from reference TRBV5-1 and TRBJ1-4): KAGVTQTPRYLIKTRGQQVTLSCSPISGHRSVSWYQQTPGQGLQFLFEYFSETQRNKGNFPGRFSGRQFSNSRSEMNVSTLELGDSALYLCASSPGTANEKLFFGSGTQLSVL.

The J gene is TRBJ2-3, the V gene TRBV7-6; D ambiguous. Germline CDR1 and CDR2: SGHVS and FNYEAQ. Trimming removed 2 bases from V and 6 bases from J, with 9 bases in between. The CDR3 loop spans 13 amino acids. The CDR3 region is CASSLSPQDTQYF. The DNA for the CDR3 is TGTGCCAGCAGCTTAAGTCCCCAGGATACGCAGTATTTT. The whole variable domain, remainder taken from reference TRBV7-6 and TRBJ2-3, is GAGVSQSPRYKVTKRGQDVALRCDPISGHVSLYWYRQALGQGPEFLTYFNYEAQQDKSGLPNDRFSAERPEGSISTLTIQRTEQRDSAMYRCASSLSPQDTQYFGPGTRLTVL.

The rearrangement links TRBV10-2 to TRBJ2-7; D is uncertain. V was trimmed by 5 bases and J by 2 bases, leaving 10 bases between them. The CDR3 has 13 amino acids. Germline loops: CDR1 WSHSY, CDR2 SAAADI. The CDR3 loop is CASSSSAAYEQYF. The CDR3 nucleotides are TGCGCCAGCAGTTCCAGCGCCGCCTACGAGCAGTACTTC.

The chain uses TRBV6-6 and TRBJ2-7; the D gene is possibly TRBD1 (5 bases). The germline gives CDR1 MNHNY, CDR2 SVGAGI (reference sequence). The V end was cut by 0 bases, the J end by 1 base, with 13 bases between. This CDR3 spans 16 amino acids. This chain's CDR3 is CASSYSIRDGSYEQYF. The CDR3 DNA follows: TGTGCCAGCAGTTACTCGATCAGGGATGGGTCCTACGAGCAGTACTTC.

The J gene is TRBJ2-4, the V gene TRBV9; D possibly corresponds to TRBD2 (5 bases). Trimming shortened V by 3 bases and J by 8 bases, and 15 bases separated the two germline ends. Germline V gene lookup returns CDR1 SGDLS and CDR2 YYNGEE. This CDR3 contains 14 residues. The CDR3 bases are TGTGCCAGCAGCGCCTACACGGAGGTTGACATTCAGTACTTC. Encoded protein: CASSAYTEVDIQYF. Full variable domain (remainder filled in from reference TRBV9 and TRBJ2-4): DSGVTQTPKHLITATGQRVTLRCSPRSGDLSVYWYQQSLDQGLQFLIQYYNGEERAKGNILERFSAQQFPDLHSELNLSSLELGDSALYFCASSAYTEVDIQYFGAGTRLSVL.

The chain recombines TRBV7-9 with TRBJ1-6, with D unresolved. The CDR3 contains 12 residues. Germline CDR1 reads SEHNR; CDR2 reads FQNEAQ (reference sequence). The ends were cut back, 5 bases at V and 7 bases at J, with 6 bases in the middle. CDR3: CASSITNSPLHF. Written as DNA, the CDR3 is TGTGCCAGCAGCATCACAAATTCACCCCTCCACTTT.

CDR3 in amino acids: CASSHQTGDFSYEQYF. The CDR3 coding sequence is TGCGCCAGCAGCCACCAGACAGGGGACTTCTCCTACGAGCAGTACTTC. The chain recombines TRBV4-1 with TRBJ2-7; 8 nucleotides agree with TRBD1. V lost 3 bases, J lost 0 bases, and 7 bases stayed unmatched. Looked up from germline, CDR1 is MGHRA and CDR2 is YSYEKL. The CDR3 totals 16 residues.

This chain joins TRBV6-6 and TRBJ2-5, with a weak D call TRBD2 (6 bases). Germline loops: CDR1 MNHNY, CDR2 SVGAGI (reference sequence). V lost 8 bases and J 4 bases, leaving 11 bases between the germline ends. CDR3 length: 12 amino acids. CDR3 in amino acids: CASGRRGETQYF. The CDR3 nucleotides are TGTGCCAGCGGGAGGAGGGGAGAGACCCAGTACTTC.

The chain employs TRBV4-1 and TRBJ2-7; TRBD1 matches at 9 bases. The length of the CDR3 is 14 residues. Germline loops: CDR1 MGHRA, CDR2 YSYEKL. Trimming took 3 bases from V and 0 from J; bases not matched to a gene: 0. For the CDR3, the DNA is TGCGCCAGCAGCCAGGGACAGGGCTCCTACGAGCAGTACTTC. Translating gives CASSQGQGSYEQYF.

This clone is a singleton in its sample. The rearrangement uses TRBV4-1 and TRBJ2-3; 11 bases are a match to TRBD2. The CDR3 is 15 residues long. Germline V gives CDR1 MGHRA, CDR2 YSYEKL. Unmatched junction bases numbered 4, after V lost 4 bases and J lost 4 bases. The CDR3 DNA reads as TGCGCCAGCAGCCTGACTAGCGGGACATCAGATACGCAGTATTTT. Protein product: CASSLTSGTSDTQYF.

The V and J genes are TRBV7-9 and TRBJ2-7, with 13 bases lining up with TRBD2. The CDR3 sequence is 19 residues long. The trim removed 0 bases at V and 1 base at J, leaving 9 bases unmatched. Looked up from germline, CDR1 is SEHNR and CDR2 is FQNEAQ (reference sequence). The DNA of the CDR3 is TGTGCCAGCAGCTTAGCGTGGGGAGGGACTAGCGGGGAATCCTACGAGCAGTACTTC. It translates to CASSLAWGGTSGESYEQYF.

The chain combines TRBV7-6 with TRBJ1-4; D is undetermined. The CDR3 loop spans 14 amino acids. V lost 5 bases and J lost 5, with 12 bases in between. Germline loops: CDR1 SGHVS, CDR2 FNYEAQ. The CDR3 region is CASSPGEFNEKLFF. CDR3 DNA: TGTGCCAGCAGCCCCGGGGAATTCAATGAAAAACTGTTTTTT.

A single count supports this clone. The chain joins TRBV7-9 to TRBJ2-2, with a tentative D call TRBD1 (5 bases). The CDR3 is 15 residues long. Trimming shortened V by 6 bases and J by 6 bases, and 17 bases separated the two germline ends. Germline CDR1 SEHNR, CDR2 FQNEAQ (reference sequence). Here the CDR3 reads CASSYEVGPAGELFF. DNA of the CDR3: TGTGCCAGCAGTTACGAGGTGGGGCCGGCCGGGGAGCTGTTTTTT.

The rearrangement uses TRBV5-6 and TRBJ1-4; D call uncertain. CDR1 is SGHDT and CDR2 is YYEEEE in the germline V gene. V was clipped by 4 bases and J by 0 bases, with 13 bases between them. This CDR3 region has 16 residues. CDR3 sequence: CASSPGSGPTNEKLFF. DNA of the CDR3: TGTGCCAGCAGCCCGGGGTCAGGCCCAACTAATGAAAAACTGTTTTTT.